The entry below gives a single TCR beta chain sequence along with its context. Its antigen remains unidentified. This sample stems from a study of shared clonotypes between healthy human individuals. Study information: Used for every donor were three CD4 naive, three CD4 memory, two CD8 naive and one CD8 memory plate. The study, taken as a whole, reports: Rarefaction curves obtained for sorted subsets showed sequencing incomplete despite large depth.

Only in-frame clones appear in the TCRdb table, and some are missing; sequencing was by immunoSEQ multiplex PCR. Among some 2,000,000 clones listed, 85% to 95% were seen once. This CDR3 has 16 residues. V was cut by 4 bases and J by 7 bases, with 19 bases left in between. CDR1 and CDR2 (germline): KGHSH, LQKENI. The source is a man younger than 35 in good health. V usage is TRBV18 and J usage is TRBJ1-4; weak D call: TRBD1 (6 bases). Sample: naive CD4+ T cells sorted from blood. The sample's subset: CD45RA+ positively selected. The CDR3 protein is CASSLSGAGPLEKLFF. The CDR3 nucleotides are TGTGCCAGCTCACTGTCGGGGGCAGGGCCTCTTGAAAAACTGTTTTTT.